This TCR beta chain came from a study of control samples from healthy donors and cancer patients. Assay: immunoSEQ multiplex PCR; the TCRdb copy retains only in-frame clones and omits some. The table has tens of thousands of clones, around four fifths seen once. From germline, CDR1 is GTSNPN and CDR2 SVGIG (reference sequence). V was clipped by 2 bases and J by 0 bases, with 8 bases between them. The CDR3 has 14 residues. The origin of this receptor is a man in his sixties in good health. Sequences were obtained from blood. The chain has TRBV30 and TRBJ1-3; D is uncertain. CDR3 residues: CAWSKGFSGNTIYF. The CDR3 nucleotides read TGTGCCTGGAGTAAAGGGTTCTCTGGAAACACCATATATTTT. Supplemented by reference TRBV30 and TRBJ1-3, the full variable domain reads SQTIHQWPATLVQPVGSPLSLECTVEGTSNPNLYWYRQAAGRGLQLLFYSVGIGQISSEVPQNLSASRPQDRQFILSSKKLLLSDSGFYLCAWSKGFSGNTIYFGEGSWLTVV.